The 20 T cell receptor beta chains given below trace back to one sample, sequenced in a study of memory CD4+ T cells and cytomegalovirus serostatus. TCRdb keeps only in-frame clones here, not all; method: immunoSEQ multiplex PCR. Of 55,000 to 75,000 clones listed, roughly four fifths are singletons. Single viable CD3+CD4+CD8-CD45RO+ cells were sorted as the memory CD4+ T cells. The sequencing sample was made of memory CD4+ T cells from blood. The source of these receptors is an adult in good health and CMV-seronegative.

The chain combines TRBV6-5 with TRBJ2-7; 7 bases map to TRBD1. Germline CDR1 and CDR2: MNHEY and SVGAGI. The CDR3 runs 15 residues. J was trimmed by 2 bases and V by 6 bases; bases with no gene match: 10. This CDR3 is CASSRPGQRAYEQYF. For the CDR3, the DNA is TGTGCCAGCAGCCGCCCGGGACAGAGGGCCTACGAGCAGTACTTC.

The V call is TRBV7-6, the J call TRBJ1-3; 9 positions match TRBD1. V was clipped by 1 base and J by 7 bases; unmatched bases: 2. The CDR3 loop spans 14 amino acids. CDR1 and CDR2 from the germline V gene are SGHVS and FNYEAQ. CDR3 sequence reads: CASSLDTGGNTIYF. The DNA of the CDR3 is TGTGCCAGCAGCTTAGACACAGGGGGCAACACCATATATTTT.

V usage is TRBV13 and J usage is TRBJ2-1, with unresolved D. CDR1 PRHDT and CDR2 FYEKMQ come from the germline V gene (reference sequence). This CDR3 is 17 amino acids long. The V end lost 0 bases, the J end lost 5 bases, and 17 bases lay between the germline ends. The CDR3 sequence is CASSLGGWWESDNEQFF. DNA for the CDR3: TGTGCCAGCAGCTTAGGGGGGTGGTGGGAATCGGACAATGAGCAGTTCTTC.

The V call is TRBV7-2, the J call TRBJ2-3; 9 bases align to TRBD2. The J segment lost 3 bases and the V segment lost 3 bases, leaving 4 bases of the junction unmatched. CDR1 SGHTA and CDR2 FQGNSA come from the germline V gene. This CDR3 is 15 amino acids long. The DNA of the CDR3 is TGTGCCAGCAGCTTTTCCGCGGGGGGGACAGATACGCAGTATTTT. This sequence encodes CASSFSAGGTDTQYF.

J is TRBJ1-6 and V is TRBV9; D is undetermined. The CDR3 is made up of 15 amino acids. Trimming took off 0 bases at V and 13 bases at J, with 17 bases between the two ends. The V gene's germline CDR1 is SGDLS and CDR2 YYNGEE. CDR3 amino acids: CASSVGFLNSSPLHF. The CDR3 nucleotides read TGTGCCAGCAGCGTAGGCTTCCTCAATTCATCGCCCCTCCACTTT.

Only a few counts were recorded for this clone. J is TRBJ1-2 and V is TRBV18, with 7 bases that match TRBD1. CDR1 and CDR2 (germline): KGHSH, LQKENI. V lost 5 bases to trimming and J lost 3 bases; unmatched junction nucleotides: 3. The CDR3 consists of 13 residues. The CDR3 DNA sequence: TGTGCCAGCTCAGACGGGACAGACTATGGCTACACCTTC. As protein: CASSDGTDYGYTF.

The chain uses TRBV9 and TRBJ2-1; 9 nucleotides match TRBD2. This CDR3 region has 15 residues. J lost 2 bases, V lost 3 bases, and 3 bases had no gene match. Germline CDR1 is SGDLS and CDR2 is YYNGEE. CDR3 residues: CASSGRLAAYNEQFF. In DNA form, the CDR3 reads TGTGCCAGCAGCGGCAGACTAGCGGCCTACAATGAGCAGTTCTTC. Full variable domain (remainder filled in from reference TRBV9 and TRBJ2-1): DSGVTQTPKHLITATGQRVTLRCSPRSGDLSVYWYQQSLDQGLQFLIQYYNGEERAKGNILERFSAQQFPDLHSELNLSSLELGDSALYFCASSGRLAAYNEQFFGPGTRLTVL.

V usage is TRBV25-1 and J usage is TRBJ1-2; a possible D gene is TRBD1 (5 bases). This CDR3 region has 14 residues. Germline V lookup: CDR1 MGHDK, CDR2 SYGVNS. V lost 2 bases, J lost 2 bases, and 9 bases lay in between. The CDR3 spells CASSEKGQNYGYTF. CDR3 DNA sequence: TGTGCCAGCAGTGAAAAGGGGCAGAACTATGGCTACACCTTC.

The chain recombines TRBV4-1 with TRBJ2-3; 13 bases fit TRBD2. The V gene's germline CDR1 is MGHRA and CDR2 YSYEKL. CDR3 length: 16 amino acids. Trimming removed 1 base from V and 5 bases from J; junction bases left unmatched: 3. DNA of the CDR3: TGCGCCAGCAGCCAAGGACTAGCGGGGGGTCGAGATACGCAGTATTTT. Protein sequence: CASSQGLAGGRDTQYF.

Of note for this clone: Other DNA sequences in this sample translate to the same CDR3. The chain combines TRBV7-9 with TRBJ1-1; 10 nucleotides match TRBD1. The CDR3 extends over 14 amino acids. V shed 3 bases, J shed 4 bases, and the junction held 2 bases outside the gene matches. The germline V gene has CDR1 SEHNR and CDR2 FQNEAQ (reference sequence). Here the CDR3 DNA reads TGTGCCAGCAGCTTGGGACAGGGGTCCACTGAAGCTTTCTTT. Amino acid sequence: CASSLGQGSTEAFF.

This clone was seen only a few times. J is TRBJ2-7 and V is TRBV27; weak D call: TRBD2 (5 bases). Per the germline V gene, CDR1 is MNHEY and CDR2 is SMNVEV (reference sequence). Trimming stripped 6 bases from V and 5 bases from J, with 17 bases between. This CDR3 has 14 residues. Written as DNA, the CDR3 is TGTGCCAGCAGAACCGGGATCGGAGGTAACGAGCAGTACTTC. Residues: CASRTGIGGNEQYF.

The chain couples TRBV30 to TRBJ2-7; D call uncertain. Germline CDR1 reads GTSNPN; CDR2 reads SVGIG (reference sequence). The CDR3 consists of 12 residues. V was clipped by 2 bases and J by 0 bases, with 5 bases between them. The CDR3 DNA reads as TGTGCCTGGAGTCGGAACTCCTACGAGCAGTACTTC. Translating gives CAWSRNSYEQYF.

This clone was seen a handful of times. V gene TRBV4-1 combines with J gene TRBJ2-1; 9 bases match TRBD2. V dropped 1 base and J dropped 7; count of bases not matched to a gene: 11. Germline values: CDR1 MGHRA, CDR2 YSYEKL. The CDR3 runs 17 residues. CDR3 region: CASSQGALAGGWNEQFF. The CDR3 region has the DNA TGCGCCAGCAGCCAAGGGGCCCTGGCGGGGGGGTGGAATGAGCAGTTCTTC.

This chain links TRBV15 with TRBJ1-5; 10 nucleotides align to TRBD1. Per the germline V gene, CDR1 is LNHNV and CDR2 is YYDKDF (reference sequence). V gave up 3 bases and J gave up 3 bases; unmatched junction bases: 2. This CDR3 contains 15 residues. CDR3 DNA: TGTGCCACCAGCAGGGGGACAGGGGACAATCAGCCCCAGCATTTT. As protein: CATSRGTGDNQPQHF.

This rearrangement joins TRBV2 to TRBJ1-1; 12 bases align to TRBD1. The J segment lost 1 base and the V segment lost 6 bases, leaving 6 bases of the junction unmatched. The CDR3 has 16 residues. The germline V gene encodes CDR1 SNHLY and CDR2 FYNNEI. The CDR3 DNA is TGTGCCAGCAGGACAGGGACAGGGGGCTGGAACACTGAAGCTTTCTTT. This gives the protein CASRTGTGGWNTEAFF.

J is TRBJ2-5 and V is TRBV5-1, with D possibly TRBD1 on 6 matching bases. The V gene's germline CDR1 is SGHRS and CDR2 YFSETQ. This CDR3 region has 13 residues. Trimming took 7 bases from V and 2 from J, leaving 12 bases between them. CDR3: CASLGGRQETQYF. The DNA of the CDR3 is TGCGCCAGCTTAGGGGGTAGGCAAGAGACCCAGTACTTC.

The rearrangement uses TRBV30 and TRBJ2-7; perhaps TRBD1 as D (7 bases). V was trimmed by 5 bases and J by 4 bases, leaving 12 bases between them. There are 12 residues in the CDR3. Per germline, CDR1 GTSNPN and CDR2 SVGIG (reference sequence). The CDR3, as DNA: TGTGCCTGGGGCAGGGGGGCTTACGAGCAGTACTTC. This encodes CAWGRGAYEQYF.

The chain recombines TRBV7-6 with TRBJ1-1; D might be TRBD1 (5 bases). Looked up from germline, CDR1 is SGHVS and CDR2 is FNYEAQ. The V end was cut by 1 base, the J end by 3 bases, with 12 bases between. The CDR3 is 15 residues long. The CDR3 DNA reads TGTGCCAGCAGCTTAGAGGGCCAGGGTGACACTGAAGCTTTCTTT. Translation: CASSLEGQGDTEAFF.

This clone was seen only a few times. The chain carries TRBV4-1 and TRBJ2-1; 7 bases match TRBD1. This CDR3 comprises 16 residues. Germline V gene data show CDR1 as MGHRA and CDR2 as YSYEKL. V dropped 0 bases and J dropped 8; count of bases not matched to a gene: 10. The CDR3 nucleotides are TGCGCCAGCAGCCAAGATGCCGGCCTCCAGGGGGATGAGCAGTTCTTC. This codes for CASSQDAGLQGDEQFF.

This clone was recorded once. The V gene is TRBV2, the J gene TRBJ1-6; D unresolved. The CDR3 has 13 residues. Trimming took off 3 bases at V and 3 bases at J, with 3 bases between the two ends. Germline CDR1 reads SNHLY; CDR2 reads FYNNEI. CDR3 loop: CASSEGYNSPLHF. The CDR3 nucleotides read TGTGCCAGCAGTGAGGGCTATAATTCACCCCTCCACTTT. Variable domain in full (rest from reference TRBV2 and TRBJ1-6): EPEVTQTPSHQVTQMGQEVILRCVPISNHLYFYWYRQILGQKVEFLVSFYNNEISEKSEIFDDQFSVERPDGSNFTLKIRSTKLEDSAMYFCASSEGYNSPLHFGNGTRLTVT.